This TCR beta chain stems from a study of cytomegalovirus exposure and HLA in healthy donors. Looked up from germline, CDR1 is MNHEY and CDR2 is SVGAGI. The CDR3 loop spans 15 amino acids. Both 60 Vbeta primers and 13 Jbeta primers went into the PCR. Only in-frame clones appear in the TCRdb table, and some are missing; sequencing was by immunoSEQ multiplex PCR. The sample consists of 60,000 or so clones, 70% to 90% of them appearing once. Comment on this clone: Antigen: not known.

The study, taken as a whole, reports: In vitro assays verified that a few CMV-associated chains recognized CMV antigens specifically. Later genetic work tied a missense DCLRE1C variant to beta-chain V and J trimming. An Asian-associated ancestry cluster reportedly showed fewer N-insertions than the approximately 690-donor mean in a later analysis.

Source material: PBMCs. The TCR was taken from a man aged 25-40 years in good health and CMV-seropositive. The chain links TRBV6-5 to TRBJ2-5; TRBD2 aligns across 9 bases. The J call may be mistaken, given a closer DNA end match to TRBJ2-7. The CDR3, as DNA: TGTGCCAGCAGTACCTTAGCGGGAGCGCACTACGAGCAGTACTTC. Its protein product is CASSTLAGAHYEQYF.